Following are 5 T cell receptor beta chains from one sample sequenced in a study of T cell changes during pregnancy in multiple sclerosis. Some clones are missing from TCRdb's copy, which holds only in-frame ones; the method was immunoSEQ multiplex PCR. In the table there are more than 15,000 clones, around 89% of which are singletons. The source was CD4+ T cells from peripheral blood mononuclear cells, collected in the first trimester of pregnancy. Source of these receptors: a female donor in good health, enrolled as a control in a pregnancy study.

The rearrangement links TRBV9 to TRBJ2-3; 12 nucleotides line up with TRBD2. The CDR3 extends over 19 amino acids. V was pared by 3 bases and J by 2 bases, with 13 bases of the junction left unmatched. Per the germline V gene, CDR1 is SGDLS and CDR2 is YYNGEE. DNA for the CDR3: TGTGCCAGCAGCGCAACACTAGCGGGAGGACCCCTATTCACAGATACGCAGTATTTT. It codes for CASSATLAGGPLFTDTQYF.

The chain links TRBV11-2 to TRBJ2-3; TRBD2 aligns across 8 bases. J gave up 4 bases and V 5 bases, and 8 bases lay outside the gene matches. The germline V gene has CDR1 SGHAT and CDR2 FQNNGV. The CDR3 extends over 15 amino acids. In DNA form, the CDR3 reads TGTGCCAGCAGCCCCAATGGCGGGAGGCCAGATACGCAGTATTTT. Protein product: CASSPNGGRPDTQYF.

Only one count was recorded for this clone. The V and J genes are TRBV10-2 and TRBJ1-5, with D tentatively TRBD1 (5 bases). Looked up from germline, CDR1 is WSHSY and CDR2 is SAAADI. The CDR3 spans 13 residues. Trimming took 2 bases from V and 5 from J, leaving 7 bases between them. The CDR3 region is CASSEGRDQPQHF. DNA of the CDR3: TGCGCCAGCAGTGAGGGCAGGGATCAGCCCCAGCATTTT.

The chain is built from TRBV5-4 and TRBJ1-1; D unclear. The V gene lost 4 bases and the J gene lost 0 bases, with 10 bases spanning the gap. Germline CDR1 reads SGHNT; CDR2 reads YYREEE (reference sequence). This CDR3 comprises 14 residues. CDR3 loop: CASSPHGMNTEAFF. Written as DNA, the CDR3 is TGTGCCAGCAGCCCCCACGGGATGAACACTGAAGCTTTCTTT.

J is TRBJ2-1 and V is TRBV6-1; 7 nucleotides line up with TRBD1. V trimming: 6 bases; J trimming: 4 bases; junction bases outside the gene matches: 6. Germline V CDR1 and CDR2: MNHNS, SASEGT. CDR3 length: 14 residues. The CDR3 reads CASSRQGQYNEQFF. The DNA of the CDR3 is TGTGCCAGCAGCAGACAGGGTCAATACAATGAGCAGTTCTTC.